These 8 T cell receptor beta chains came from one sample sequenced in a study of cytomegalovirus exposure and HLA in healthy donors. Primers for the PCR totalled 60 Vbeta and 13 Jbeta. The repertoire was sequenced with immunoSEQ multiplex PCR; TCRdb's copy has only in-frame clones and lacks some. The sample yields about 150,000 clones, 80% seen once. Material: PBMCs. The receptors stem from a woman aged 45 to 65 in good health and CMV-seropositive.

The V gene is TRBV5-1, the J gene TRBJ1-2; 7 nucleotides line up with TRBD1. CDR3 size: 14 residues. Trimming removed 0 bases from V and 5 bases from J; junction bases left unmatched: 4. Germline V gene data show CDR1 as SGHRS and CDR2 as YFSETQ. The CDR3 DNA reads TGCGCCAGCAGCTTGGTAGGGACAGAATATGGCTACACCTTC. Encoded protein: CASSLVGTEYGYTF.

The chain carries TRBV5-1 and TRBJ2-3, with 8 bases lining up with TRBD2. CDR1 and CDR2 (germline): SGHRS, YFSETQ. There are 16 residues in the CDR3. Germline trimming cut 2 bases from V and 1 base from J; bases unmatched to any gene: 6. The CDR3 DNA sequence: TGCGCCAGCAGCTTCGGCAGCGGGAGAGGCACAGATACGCAGTATTTT. As protein: CASSFGSGRGTDTQYF. The whole variable domain, remainder taken from reference TRBV5-1 and TRBJ2-3, is KAGVTQTPRYLIKTRGQQVTLSCSPISGHRSVSWYQQTPGQGLQFLFEYFSETQRNKGNFPGRFSGRQFSNSRSEMNVSTLELGDSALYLCASSFGSGRGTDTQYFGPGTRLTVL.

This rearrangement joins TRBV19 to TRBJ2-1, with D possibly being TRBD1 (5 bases). The CDR3 extends over 16 amino acids. Trimming shortened V by 2 bases and J by 7 bases, and 18 bases separated the two germline ends. Germline CDR1 and CDR2: LNHDA and SQIVND (reference sequence). The CDR3 protein is CASSIPASPKGNEQFF. CDR3 nucleotide sequence: TGTGCCAGTAGTATACCAGCTTCGCCTAAGGGGAATGAGCAGTTCTTC.

The gene calls are TRBV9 and TRBJ2-2; D is undetermined. V lost 0 bases and J 8 bases, leaving 11 bases between the germline ends. The germline CDR1 and CDR2 sequences are SGDLS and YYNGEE. This CDR3 contains 14 residues. DNA for the CDR3: TGTGCCAGCAGCGTAGCCCCTAGTTCGGGGGAGCTGTTTTTT. Its translation is CASSVAPSSGELFF.

This clone was seen a few times. This rearrangement joins TRBV6-5 to TRBJ2-5, with 13 bases fitting TRBD2. Looked up from germline, CDR1 is MNHEY and CDR2 is SVGAGI. Trimming cost V 5 bases and J 1 base; bases outside gene matches: 1. The CDR3 contains 15 residues. The CDR3 DNA reads as TGTGCCAGCAGTCGACTAGCGGGAGGCCAAGAGACCCAGTACTTC. It codes for CASSRLAGGQETQYF.

The chain is built from TRBV5-1 and TRBJ2-7, with 7 bases that match TRBD1. The CDR3 has 14 residues. The germline V gene encodes CDR1 SGHRS and CDR2 YFSETQ. The V and J ends lost 5 bases and 0 bases, in that order; junction bases with no gene match: 5. The CDR3 bases are TGCGCCAGCAGGGGGACAGAGAGCTCCTACGAGCAGTACTTC. This gives the protein CASRGTESSYEQYF.

Regarding this clone: A junction boundary mismatches the germline segment, possibly from a read error. The chain joins TRBV7-9 to TRBJ2-2; D unresolved. Germline V lookup: CDR1 SEHNR, CDR2 FQNEAQ (reference sequence). This CDR3 is 12 amino acids long. CDR3 sequence (DNA): TGTTCCAGCAGCTTCGGTTCCGGGGAGCTGTTTTTT. Its protein is CSSSFGSGELFF.

The gene calls are TRBV7-9 and TRBJ1-1, with D perhaps TRBD1 (6 bases). CDR3 size: 15 residues. V was trimmed by 5 bases and J by 2 bases, leaving 15 bases between them. From germline, CDR1 is SEHNR and CDR2 FQNEAQ (reference sequence). The CDR3 DNA is TGTGCCAGCAGCCCCCCAGGGGCAATTAACACTGAAGCTTTCTTT. It is translated as CASSPPGAINTEAFF.